These 6 T cell receptor beta chains came from one sample sequenced in a study of cytomegalovirus exposure and HLA in healthy donors (TCRdb year 2017). The library was made by the immunoSEQ multiplex PCR assay. For the multiplex PCR, a mixture combining 60 forward primers for TCR Vbeta segments and 13 reverse primers for TCR Jbeta segments was used. The clones in this table, taken by TCRdb from immuneACCESS, are in-frame only. Not every clone is retained; where verified, under half of the shortfall comes from an unresolved V gene, and the cause of the rest is unknown. The sample table holds 85,000 to 90,000 clones, of which about 87% were seen once. In total, the top ten clones hold less than 2.5% of the sample. The sequenced material came from PBMCs. The source is a man in his late teens or twenties in good health and CMV-seronegative.

The V call is TRBV2, the J call TRBJ2-1, with 13 bases matching TRBD2. The germline V gene encodes CDR1 SNHLY and CDR2 FYNNEI. The CDR3 extends over 14 amino acids. Germline trimming cut 6 bases from V and 8 bases from J; bases unmatched to any gene: 4. CDR3 sequence: CASRGLAGVDEQFF. CDR3 in DNA: TGTGCCAGCAGAGGACTAGCGGGAGTCGATGAGCAGTTCTTC.

The CDR3 bases are TGTGCCAGCAGGGGAACGGGACAGGGGGCGCGAGGTGAAAAACTGTTTTTT. It encodes CASRGTGQGARGEKLFF. This chain connects TRBV28 to TRBJ1-4; 12 bases are shared with TRBD1. Germline CDR1 reads MDHEN; CDR2 reads SYDVKM. This CDR3 region has 17 residues. V dropped 6 bases and J dropped 7; count of bases not matched to a gene: 12.

This chain links TRBV15 with TRBJ1-1; D may be TRBD1 (5 bases). The germline gives CDR1 LNHNV, CDR2 YYDKDF (reference sequence). The CDR3 contains 16 residues. The V end lost 0 bases, the J end lost 0 bases, and 11 bases lay between the germline ends. Written as DNA, the CDR3 is TGTGCCACCAGCAGAGACAGGGTTTTGGTGAACACTGAAGCTTTCTTT. Its translation: CATSRDRVLVNTEAFF.

The chain links TRBV29-1 to TRBJ2-1, with 10 bases identical to TRBD1. The CDR3 covers 13 residues. J was trimmed by 8 bases and V by 7 bases; bases with no gene match: 8. Germline loops: CDR1 SQVTM, CDR2 ANQGSEA. The CDR3 reads CSAVGTGVHEQFF. Here the CDR3 DNA reads TGCAGCGCCGTCGGGACAGGGGTCCATGAGCAGTTCTTC.

Concerning this clone itself: One end of the junction fails to match germline, which may point to a read error. CDR3 DNA sequence: TGTGCCAGCAATTTATCGGGAGGACCCGAGCAGTTCTTC. Its translation is CASNLSGGPEQFF. This chain connects TRBV28 to TRBJ2-1, with 7 bases lining up with TRBD2. The CDR3 length is 13 residues. From germline, CDR1 is MDHEN and CDR2 SYDVKM. Looking up the rest from reference TRBV28 and TRBJ2-1 gives the full variable domain: DVKVTQSSRYLVKRTGEKVFLECVQDMDHENMFWYRQDPGLGLRLIYFSYDVKMKEKGDIPEGYSVSREKKERFSLILESASTNQTSMYLCASNLSGGPEQFFGPGTRLTVL.

Only a few counts were recorded for this clone. V usage is TRBV29-1 and J usage is TRBJ1-4; TRBD1 is a possible D gene (5 bases). The CDR3 has 14 amino acids. V dropped 3 bases and J dropped 7 bases, with 15 bases sitting between them. The germline V gene has CDR1 SQVTM and CDR2 ANQGSEA. This chain's CDR3 is CSVEVWQGGEKLFF. CDR3 coding DNA: TGCAGCGTTGAGGTTTGGCAGGGTGGTGAAAAACTGTTTTTT.